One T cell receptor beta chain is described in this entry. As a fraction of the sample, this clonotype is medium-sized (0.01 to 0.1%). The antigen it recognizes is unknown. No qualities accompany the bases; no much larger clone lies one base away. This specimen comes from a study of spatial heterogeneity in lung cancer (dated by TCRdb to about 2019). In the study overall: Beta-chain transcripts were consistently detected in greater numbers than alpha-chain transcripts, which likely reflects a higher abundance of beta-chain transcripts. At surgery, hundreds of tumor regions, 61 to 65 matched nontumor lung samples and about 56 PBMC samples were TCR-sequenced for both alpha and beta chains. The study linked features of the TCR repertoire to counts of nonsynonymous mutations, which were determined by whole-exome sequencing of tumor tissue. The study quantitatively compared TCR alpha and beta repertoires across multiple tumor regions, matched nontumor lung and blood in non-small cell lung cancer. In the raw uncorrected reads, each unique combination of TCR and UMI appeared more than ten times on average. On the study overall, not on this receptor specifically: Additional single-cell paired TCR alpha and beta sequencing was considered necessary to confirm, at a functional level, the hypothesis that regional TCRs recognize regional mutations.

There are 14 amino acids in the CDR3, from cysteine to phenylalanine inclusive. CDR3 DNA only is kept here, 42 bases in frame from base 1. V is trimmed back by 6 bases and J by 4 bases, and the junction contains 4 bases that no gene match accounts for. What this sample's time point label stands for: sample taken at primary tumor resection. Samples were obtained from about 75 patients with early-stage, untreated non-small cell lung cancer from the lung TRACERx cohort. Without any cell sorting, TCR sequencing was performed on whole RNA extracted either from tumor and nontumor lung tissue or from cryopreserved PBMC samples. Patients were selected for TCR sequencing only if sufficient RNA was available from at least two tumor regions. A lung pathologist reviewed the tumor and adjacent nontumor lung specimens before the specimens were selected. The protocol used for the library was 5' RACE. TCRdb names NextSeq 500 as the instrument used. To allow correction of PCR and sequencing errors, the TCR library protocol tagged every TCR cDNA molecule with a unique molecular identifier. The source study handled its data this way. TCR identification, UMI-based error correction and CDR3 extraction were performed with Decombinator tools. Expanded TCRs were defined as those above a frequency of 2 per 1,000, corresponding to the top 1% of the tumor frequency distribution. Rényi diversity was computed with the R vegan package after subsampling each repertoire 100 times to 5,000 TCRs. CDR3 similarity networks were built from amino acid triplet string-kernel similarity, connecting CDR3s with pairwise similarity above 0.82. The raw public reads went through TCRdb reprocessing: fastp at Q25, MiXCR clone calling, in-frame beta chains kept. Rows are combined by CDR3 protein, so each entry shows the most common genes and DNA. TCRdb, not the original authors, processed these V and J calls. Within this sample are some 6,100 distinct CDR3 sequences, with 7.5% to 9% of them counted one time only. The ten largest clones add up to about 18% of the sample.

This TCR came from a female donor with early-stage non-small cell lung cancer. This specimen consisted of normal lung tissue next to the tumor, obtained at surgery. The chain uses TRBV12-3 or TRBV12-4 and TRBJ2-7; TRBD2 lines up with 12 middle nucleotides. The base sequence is TGTGCCAGCAGGGGGACTAGCGGGTTGTACGAGCAGTACTTC. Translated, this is CASRGTSGLYEQYF.